This passage covers 25 T cell receptor beta chains from one sample sequenced in a study of blood T cells in healthy people across ages. A second PCR of roughly 6 to 12 cycles used a sample-barcoded 5' primer and a J-beta primer mix. TCRdb itself ran the 5' RACE reads through MiXCR, one entry per CDR3 protein. The sample includes 1.5 million to 2 million distinct CDR3 sequences, 28% seen only once; the top ten take roughly 8%. The specimen sequenced was blood. These receptors originate from a woman in her 30s in good health.

The chain couples TRBV20-1 to TRBJ2-5, with 14 bases aligning to TRBD2. The J call is uncertain, as TRBJ2-7 better fits the DNA end. CDR3 length: 17 residues. The germline CDR1 and CDR2 sequences are DFQATT and SNEGSKA (reference sequence). The CDR3 is CSARDPGLAGVYYEQYF. Here the CDR3 DNA reads TGCAGTGCTAGAGACCCGGGACTAGCGGGGGTATACTACGAGCAGTACTTC.

This clonotype was seen at least ten times. The chain links TRBV10-3 to TRBJ2-1, with 7 bases aligning to TRBD2. The CDR3 is made up of 15 amino acids. Germline lookup yields CDR1 ENHRY and CDR2 SYGVKD. J lost 7 bases, V lost 6 bases, and 12 bases had no gene match. The CDR3 region is CAIRPLAGVLNEQFF. In DNA form, the CDR3 reads TGTGCCATCAGGCCCTTAGCGGGTGTCCTGAATGAGCAGTTCTTC.

The chain recombines TRBV6-5 with TRBJ2-7, with a weak D call TRBD2 (5 bases). Germline V CDR1 and CDR2: MNHEY, SVGAGI. Trimming removed 7 bases at V and 2 bases at J, with 12 bases between. CDR3 length: 13 residues. DNA of the CDR3: TGTGCCAGCAAAATGGCGGGTCCCTACGAGCAGTACTTC. The encoded protein is CASKMAGPYEQYF.

The chain joins TRBV6-1 to TRBJ2-1; D unresolved. There are 12 residues in the CDR3. The germline gives CDR1 MNHNS, CDR2 SASEGT. Trimming left V 3 bases short and J 7 bases short, with 7 bases between. The CDR3 DNA reads TGTGCCAGCAGTGAGGAACTGAATGAGCAGTTCTTC. It encodes CASSEELNEQFF.

This clonotype has just a few counts. J is TRBJ1-4 and V is TRBV5-6; D unclear. The V gene's germline CDR1 is SGHDT and CDR2 YYEEEE. The CDR3 runs to 14 residues. Trimming took off 2 bases at V and 6 bases at J, with 11 bases between the two ends. The CDR3 nucleotides read TGTGCCAGCAGCTTTGGTGGTACCGATGAAAAACTGTTTTTT. This encodes CASSFGGTDEKLFF.

The V call is TRBV4-1, the J call TRBJ2-3; no clear D gene. The length of the CDR3 is 16 residues. Trimming shortened V by 0 bases and J by 1 base, and 11 bases separated the two germline ends. The germline CDR1 and CDR2 sequences are MGHRA and YSYEKL. This CDR3 reads CASSQDPQLRTDTQYF. The DNA for the CDR3 is TGCGCCAGCAGCCAAGATCCCCAGCTACGCACAGATACGCAGTATTTT.

The chain couples TRBV20-1 to TRBJ2-3; the match to TRBD2 covers 11 bases. The CDR3 is 13 residues long. Germline V gene sequence: CDR1 DFQATT, CDR2 SNEGSKA (reference sequence). The J segment lost 6 bases and the V segment lost 6 bases, leaving 5 bases of the junction unmatched. The CDR3 sequence: CSAALAGDDTQYF. The CDR3 DNA is TGCAGTGCCGCACTAGCGGGGGACGATACGCAGTATTTT.

This clonotype was counted many times. The V call is TRBV12-3 or TRBV12-4, the J call TRBJ2-7; D gene uncertain. V was shortened by 5 bases and J by 0 bases, with 8 bases between the two germline ends. The CDR3 has 13 residues. The chain's CDR3 is CASSTSPSYEQYF. The CDR3 nucleotides are TGTGCCAGCAGTACCAGCCCCTCCTACGAGCAGTACTTC.

This chain links TRBV9 with TRBJ2-5; TRBD2 matches at 13 bases. Germline CDR1 is SGDLS and CDR2 is YYNGEE. J was trimmed by 4 bases and V by 3 bases; bases with no gene match: 9. The CDR3 extends over 17 amino acids. DNA of the CDR3: TGTGCCAGCAGCGCCGCCCCGGGACTAGCGGGATCAGAGACCCAGTACTTC. This gives the protein CASSAAPGLAGSETQYF. Together with reference TRBV9 and TRBJ2-5, the CDR3 gives the full variable domain: DSGVTQTPKHLITATGQRVTLRCSPRSGDLSVYWYQQSLDQGLQFLIQYYNGEERAKGNILERFSAQQFPDLHSELNLSSLELGDSALYFCASSAAPGLAGSETQYFGPGTRLLVL.

On this clonotype itself: One base away lies a much larger clone, so this may be a sequencing read error. This rearrangement joins TRBV15 to TRBJ2-1, with a possible D match to TRBD2 (6 bases). The J call may be incorrect, as the DNA end agrees better with TRBJ2-7. This CDR3 has 13 residues. Germline lookup yields CDR1 LNHNV and CDR2 YYDKDF (reference sequence). CDR3 nucleotides: TGTGCCGCCAGCAGTGGGACTTTAAATGAGCAGTACTTC. Protein product: CAASSGTLNEQYF.

This sequence joins TRBV27 and TRBJ1-2; D uncertain. V gave up 6 bases and J gave up 3 bases, with 17 bases separating them. Germline CDR1 MNHEY, CDR2 SMNVEV (reference sequence). This CDR3 has 15 residues. CDR3 sequence (DNA): TGTGCCAGCAGCCTAACTCTAAATGGAGACTATGGCTACACCTTC. This sequence encodes CASSLTLNGDYGYTF.

V gene TRBV20-1 combines with J gene TRBJ1-6; tentative D call: TRBD1 (5 bases). The CDR3 is 15 amino acids. Looked up from germline, CDR1 is DFQATT and CDR2 is SNEGSKA (reference sequence). Trimming pared 1 base from V and 4 bases from J, leaving 11 bases between. CDR3 sequence: CSARAAGEYNSPLHF. CDR3 in DNA: TGCAGTGCTAGAGCGGCGGGGGAATATAATTCACCCCTCCACTTT.

This chain joins TRBV19 and TRBJ1-5; weak D call: TRBD1 (6 bases). With 5 bases removed from V and 2 bases from J, the gap between germline ends came to 22 bases. CDR1 is LNHDA and CDR2 is SQIVND in the germline V gene (reference sequence). This CDR3 is built from 18 residues. The CDR3 DNA follows: TGTGCCAGTAGTCCCCTTTTGATGGGGGCCAAAGGCAATCAGCCCCAGCATTTT. Protein: CASSPLLMGAKGNQPQHF.

The table lists this clonotype with a few counts. The gene calls are TRBV7-2 and TRBJ1-2, with a weak D call TRBD1 (5 bases). Deletions cut 5 bases from V and 8 bases from J, with 24 bases between. Germline assignment: CDR1 SGHTA and CDR2 FQGNSA. The CDR3 covers 16 residues. This CDR3 reads CASSRRGQGAVGGYTF. The CDR3 DNA sequence: TGTGCCAGCAGCCGACGCGGGCAGGGCGCTGTGGGGGGCTACACCTTC.

This clonotype showed up just a few times. This chain uses TRBV12-3 or TRBV12-4 with TRBJ1-1, with D unclear. The CDR3 covers 15 residues. The V end was cut by 6 bases, the J end by 1 base, with 15 bases between. The CDR3 here is CASSPIGNGNTEAFF. CDR3 sequence (DNA): TGTGCCAGCAGCCCTATTGGGAATGGGAACACTGAAGCTTTCTTT.

A single count supports this clonotype. The J gene is TRBJ1-1, the V gene TRBV5-6; the match to TRBD1 covers 7 bases. This CDR3 has 14 residues. The ends lost 3 bases at V and 4 bases at J; junction bases unmatched: 6. CDR1 is SGHDT, CDR2 YYEEEE, per germline. CDR3 DNA: TGTGCCAGCAGCTCGACAGGGAACCCCACTGAAGCTTTCTTT. This translates into CASSSTGNPTEAFF.

This clonotype was found a few times. The chain uses TRBV27 and TRBJ1-2; TRBD1 matches at 8 bases. CDR1 and CDR2 from the germline V gene are MNHEY and SMNVEV (reference sequence). V dropped 6 bases and J dropped 4; count of bases not matched to a gene: 13. This CDR3 comprises 16 residues. The CDR3 region is CASRRISGTGVYGYTF. The CDR3 DNA follows: TGTGCCAGCAGACGAATCTCCGGGACAGGTGTCTATGGCTACACCTTC.

The chain links TRBV20-1 to TRBJ2-1; 10 nucleotides line up with TRBD1. J lost 2 bases, V lost 6 bases, and 7 bases had no gene match. Germline values: CDR1 DFQATT, CDR2 SNEGSKA (reference sequence). The length of the CDR3 is 15 residues. Written as DNA, the CDR3 is TGCAGTGCGGGGATCGGGACAGGGGCCTACAATGAGCAGTTCTTC. Translating it yields CSAGIGTGAYNEQFF.

Many counts were recorded for this clonotype. The chain carries TRBV20-1 and TRBJ2-7, with TRBD2 matching over 8 bases. CDR3 length equals 14 residues. Per germline, CDR1 DFQATT and CDR2 SNEGSKA (reference sequence). V trimming: 2 bases; J trimming: 1 base; junction bases outside the gene matches: 4. CDR3 loop: CSARFSGTSYEQYF. The CDR3 DNA sequence: TGCAGTGCTAGATTTAGCGGGACTTCCTACGAGCAGTACTTC.

This clonotype occurred many times. The chain links TRBV20-1 to TRBJ2-1; 11 nucleotides match TRBD1. The V gene end was trimmed by 6 bases and the J gene end by 7 bases; junction bases not matched to a gene: 11. This CDR3 has 15 residues. Germline V lookup: CDR1 DFQATT, CDR2 SNEGSKA (reference sequence). The CDR3 sequence is CSAPRRTGGENEQFF. The CDR3 DNA follows: TGCAGTGCCCCAAGGAGGACAGGGGGCGAAAATGAGCAGTTCTTC.

This clonotype was picked up many times. The CDR3 bases are TGTGCCAGCAGCTCAAGGGGGCTCTACGAGCAGTACTTC. Its protein product is CASSSRGLYEQYF. The chain employs TRBV7-6 and TRBJ2-7; 7 bases agree with TRBD1. The CDR3 runs 13 residues. Per germline, CDR1 SGHVS and CDR2 FNYEAQ. Trimming cost V 4 bases and J 3 bases; bases outside gene matches: 3.

This clonotype was observed a single time. The J gene is TRBJ2-1, the V gene TRBV5-1, with 9 bases lining up with TRBD2. Germline V gives CDR1 SGHRS, CDR2 YFSETQ. J gave up 9 bases and V 2 bases, and 9 bases lay outside the gene matches. The CDR3 is 15 amino acids. The CDR3 region is CASSFGGGAPSEQFF. The CDR3 nucleotides read TGCGCCAGCAGCTTTGGCGGGGGGGCGCCAAGTGAGCAGTTCTTC.

This clonotype was counted a few times. The rearrangement joins TRBV7-9 to TRBJ2-1; 11 bases fit TRBD2. CDR3 size: 15 residues. The V and J ends lost 6 bases and 6 bases, in that order; junction bases with no gene match: 7. Per the germline V gene, CDR1 is SEHNR and CDR2 is FQNEAQ (reference sequence). CDR3 nucleotides: TGTGCCAGCAGTAATAGCGGGGGGGCGATCAATGAGCAGTTCTTC. It translates to CASSNSGGAINEQFF. Supplemented by reference TRBV7-9 and TRBJ2-1, the full variable domain reads DTGVSQNPRHKITKRGQNVTFRCDPISEHNRLYWYRQTLGQGPEFLTYFQNEAQLEKSRLLSDRFSAERPKGSFSTLEIQRTEQGDSAMYLCASSNSGGAINEQFFGPGTRLTVL.

The chain joins TRBV10-3 to TRBJ2-1, with D possibly matching TRBD2 (6 bases). V lost 3 bases, J lost 1 base, and 16 bases lay in between. Germline assignment: CDR1 ENHRY and CDR2 SYGVKD. CDR3 length: 17 amino acids. DNA of the CDR3: TGTGCCATCAGTGATGATGGGGGGAGTACGTCCTACAATGAGCAGTTCTTC. This sequence encodes CAISDDGGSTSYNEQFF.

This clonotype was observed at least ten times. This chain joins TRBV7-2 and TRBJ2-7, with D unresolved. Trimming stripped 1 base from V and 2 bases from J, with 18 bases between. Germline CDR1 SGHTA, CDR2 FQGNSA. This CDR3 contains 17 residues. Here the CDR3 DNA reads TGTGCCAGCAGCTTAGTTACTCCCCCCGTACGCCCCTACGAGCAGTACTTC. Translation gives CASSLVTPPVRPYEQYF.